These 6 T cell receptor beta chains were sequenced from one sample in a study of identifying expanded T cells in peripheral blood. Libraries were prepared by immunoSEQ multiplex PCR; TCRdb keeps only in-frame clonotypes and omits some of them. The repertoire includes roughly 100,000 clones, 88% of them detected once, and about 14% sits in the top ten. Sequencing was carried out using blood. The receptors originated from a person aged 18 to 75 in good health.

This clone showed up just a few times. V is TRBV6-5 and J is TRBJ2-7; 10 positions agree with TRBD1. CDR3 length: 15 amino acids. Germline loops: CDR1 MNHEY, CDR2 SVGAGI. The V gene end was trimmed by 4 bases and the J gene end by 4 bases; junction bases not matched to a gene: 7. The CDR3 loop is CASSSSDRGAYEQYF. The CDR3, as DNA: TGTGCCAGCAGTTCGTCGGACAGGGGGGCTTACGAGCAGTACTTC.

The V gene is TRBV2, the J gene TRBJ2-1, with 8 bases aligning to TRBD2. V lost 5 bases, J lost 0 bases, and 9 bases stayed unmatched. Germline CDR1 reads SNHLY; CDR2 reads FYNNEI. The CDR3 length is 17 residues. CDR3 sequence (DNA): TGTGCCAGCAGTCCCACGGGTAGCGGGATCTCCTACAATGAGCAGTTCTTC. Its protein product is CASSPTGSGISYNEQFF.

The chain has TRBV7-2 and TRBJ2-5, with D uncertain. Germline CDR1 is SGHTA and CDR2 is FQGNSA. The CDR3 has 12 amino acids. Trimming took 5 bases from V and 5 from J, leaving 9 bases between them. CDR3 amino acids: CASSLLRETQYF. The DNA for the CDR3 is TGTGCCAGCAGCCTCCTCCGGGAGACCCAGTACTTC.

This clone appeared once. The genes are TRBV9 and TRBJ1-2; D uncertain. The CDR3 totals 12 residues. The V gene's germline CDR1 is SGDLS and CDR2 YYNGEE. Trimming left V 0 bases short and J 12 bases short, with 12 bases between. This CDR3 is CASSVGMSAHTF. The CDR3 coding sequence is TGTGCCAGCAGCGTAGGTATGTCGGCCCACACCTTC.

The CDR3 reads CASSLRAGYEQYF. The CDR3 DNA is TGTGCCAGCAGCTTAAGGGCCGGGTACGAGCAGTACTTC. The chain has TRBV7-7 and TRBJ2-7; D is ambiguous. Germline loops: CDR1 SSHAT, CDR2 FNYEAQ (reference sequence). CDR3 length equals 13 residues. The V end lost 2 bases, the J end lost 4 bases, and 9 bases lay between the germline ends.

The chain uses TRBV27 and TRBJ1-2; 8 nucleotides align to TRBD1. V was clipped by 4 bases and J by 1 base; unmatched bases: 2. Looked up from germline, CDR1 is MNHEY and CDR2 is SMNVEV (reference sequence). CDR3 length: 14 residues. CDR3 nucleotides: TGTGCCAGCAGTTGGACAGGGAGTAACTATGGCTACACCTTC. Amino acids: CASSWTGSNYGYTF.